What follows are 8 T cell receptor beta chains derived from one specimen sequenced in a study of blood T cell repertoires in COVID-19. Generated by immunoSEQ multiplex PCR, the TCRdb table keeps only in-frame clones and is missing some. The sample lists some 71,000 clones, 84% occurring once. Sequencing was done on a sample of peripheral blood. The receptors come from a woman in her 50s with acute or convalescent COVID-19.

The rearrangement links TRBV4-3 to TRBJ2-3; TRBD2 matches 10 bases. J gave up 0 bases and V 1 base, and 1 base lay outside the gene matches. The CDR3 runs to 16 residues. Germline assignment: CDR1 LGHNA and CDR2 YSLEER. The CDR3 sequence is CASSQASGGSTDTQYF. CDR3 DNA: TGCGCCAGCAGCCAAGCTAGCGGGGGCAGCACAGATACGCAGTATTTT.

CDR3 sequence reads: CASSSGTYEQYF. DNA of the CDR3: TGTGCCAGCTCGAGCGGTACCTACGAGCAGTACTTC. The V call is TRBV5-4, the J call TRBJ2-7; D might be TRBD2 (5 bases). The CDR3 runs to 12 residues. V lost 7 bases and J lost 2, with 10 bases in between. Germline CDR1 reads SGHNT; CDR2 reads YYREEE (reference sequence).

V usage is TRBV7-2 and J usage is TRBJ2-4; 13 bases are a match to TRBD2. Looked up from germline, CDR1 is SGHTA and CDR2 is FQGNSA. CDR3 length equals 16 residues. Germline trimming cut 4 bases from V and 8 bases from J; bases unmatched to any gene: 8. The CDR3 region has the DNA TGTGCCAGCAGCTACCCGGGACTAGCGGGATTAGACATTCAGTACTTC. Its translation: CASSYPGLAGLDIQYF.

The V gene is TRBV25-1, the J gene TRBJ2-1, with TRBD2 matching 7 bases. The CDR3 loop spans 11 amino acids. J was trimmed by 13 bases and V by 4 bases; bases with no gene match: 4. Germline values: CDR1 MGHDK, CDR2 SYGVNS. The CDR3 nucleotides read TGTGCCAGCAGTGGGAGACTAGCCCAGTTCTTC. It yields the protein CASSGRLAQFF.

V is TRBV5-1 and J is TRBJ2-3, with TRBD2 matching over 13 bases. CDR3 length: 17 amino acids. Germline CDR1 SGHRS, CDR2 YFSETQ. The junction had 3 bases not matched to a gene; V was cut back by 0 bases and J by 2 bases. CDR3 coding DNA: TGCGCCAGCAGCTTGGGCGGACTAGCGGGGGACACAGATACGCAGTATTTT. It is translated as CASSLGGLAGDTDTQYF.

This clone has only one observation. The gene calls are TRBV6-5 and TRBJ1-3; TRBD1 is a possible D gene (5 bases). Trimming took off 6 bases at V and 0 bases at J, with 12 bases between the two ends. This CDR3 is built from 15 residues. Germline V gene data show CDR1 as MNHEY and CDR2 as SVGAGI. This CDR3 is CASSSTVNSGNTIYF. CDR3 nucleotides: TGTGCCAGCAGCTCGACAGTAAACTCTGGAAACACCATATATTTT.

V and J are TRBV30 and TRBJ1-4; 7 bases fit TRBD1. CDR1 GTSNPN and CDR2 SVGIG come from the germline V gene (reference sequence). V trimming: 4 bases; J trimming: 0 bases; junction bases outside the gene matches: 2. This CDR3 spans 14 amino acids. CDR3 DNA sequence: TGTGCCTGGACAAGGGGGCCAACTAATGAAAAACTGTTTTTT. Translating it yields CAWTRGPTNEKLFF.

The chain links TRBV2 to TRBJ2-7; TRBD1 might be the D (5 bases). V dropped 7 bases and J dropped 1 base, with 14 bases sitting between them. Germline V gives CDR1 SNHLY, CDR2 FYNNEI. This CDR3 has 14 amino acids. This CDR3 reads CASIRTTGSYEQYF. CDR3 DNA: TGTGCCAGCATCCGGACCACAGGTTCCTACGAGCAGTACTTC.